Presented here are 31 T cell receptor beta chains from one specimen sequenced in a study of technical replicates of blood from several donors. The protocol was immunoSEQ multiplex PCR, while the TCRdb copy is restricted to in-frame clones and leaves out a portion. The sample holds about 12,000 clones, roughly 95% seen once. The sequenced material came from PBMCs. The origin of the receptors is a human donor in good health.

Written as DNA, the CDR3 is TGTGCCAGCAGCTCCCCCCGGGGGAGCGACTCCTACGAGCAGTACTTC. Amino acids: CASSSPRGSDSYEQYF. The rearrangement links TRBV7-9 to TRBJ2-7; possibly TRBD2 for D (6 bases). V lost 4 bases and J 0 bases, leaving 16 bases between the germline ends. The CDR3 consists of 16 residues. Germline loops: CDR1 SEHNR, CDR2 FQNEAQ (reference sequence).

This clone was detected only once. J is TRBJ2-2 and V is TRBV2; D possibly corresponds to TRBD2 (5 bases). CDR1 and CDR2 from the germline V gene are SNHLY and FYNNEI. The CDR3 is 15 amino acids. V was pared by 1 base and J by 4 bases, with 10 bases between. The chain's CDR3 is CASSEGAGGTGELFF. CDR3 bases: TGTGCCAGCAGTGAAGGGGCGGGCGGCACCGGGGAGCTGTTTTTT.

The chain recombines TRBV4-1 with TRBJ2-5; TRBD2 aligns across 12 bases. This CDR3 contains 16 residues. The germline V gene encodes CDR1 MGHRA and CDR2 YSYEKL. Trimming cost V 0 bases and J 2 bases; bases outside gene matches: 1. The CDR3 DNA reads as TGCGCCAGCAGCCAAGAGGGACTAGCGGGTCAAGAGACCCAGTACTTC. It codes for CASSQEGLAGQETQYF.

The chain has TRBV28 and TRBJ2-7; 7 bases are shared with TRBD1. The CDR3 has 15 amino acids. From germline, CDR1 is MDHEN and CDR2 SYDVKM. V trimming: 4 bases; J trimming: 1 base; junction bases outside the gene matches: 7. The CDR3 DNA follows: TGTGCCAGCAGTTCCCCTCAGGGGGAGTCCTACGAGCAGTACTTC. It is translated as CASSSPQGESYEQYF.

V is TRBV7-9 and J is TRBJ1-1; a possible D gene is TRBD1 (5 bases). The germline V gene has CDR1 SEHNR and CDR2 FQNEAQ (reference sequence). This CDR3 is 17 amino acids long. The V gene lost 5 bases and the J gene lost 0 bases, with 19 bases spanning the gap. DNA of the CDR3: TGTGCCAGCAGCCCCATGTTATGGCAGGGAATGAACACTGAAGCTTTCTTT. Protein: CASSPMLWQGMNTEAFF.

The V and J genes are TRBV5-1 and TRBJ2-1, with TRBD2 as a possible D gene (6 bases). Germline assignment: CDR1 SGHRS and CDR2 YFSETQ. V shed 0 bases and J shed 3 bases, with 16 bases lying between them. This CDR3 contains 17 residues. CDR3: CASSLAGGGTNYNEQFF. CDR3 coding DNA: TGCGCCAGCAGCTTGGCGGGTGGCGGGACCAACTACAATGAGCAGTTCTTC. The entire variable domain, with the rest obtained from reference TRBV5-1 and TRBJ2-1, is as follows: KAGVTQTPRYLIKTRGQQVTLSCSPISGHRSVSWYQQTPGQGLQFLFEYFSETQRNKGNFPGRFSGRQFSNSRSEMNVSTLELGDSALYLCASSLAGGGTNYNEQFFGPGTRLTVL.

The gene calls are TRBV28 and TRBJ2-7, with 8 bases matching TRBD1. Trimming removed 8 bases from V and 6 bases from J; junction bases left unmatched: 18. Germline V gene sequence: CDR1 MDHEN, CDR2 SYDVKM. This CDR3 is 16 amino acids long. CDR3 nucleotide sequence: TGTGCCAGCCCCCCTCCAGCCAGGCAGGGGGCTCTCGAGCAGTACTTC. Its translation is CASPPPARQGALEQYF.

The CDR3 loop reads CASSVDSTGASGSQHF. In DNA, the CDR3 is TGTGCCAGCAGCGTAGACTCAACAGGGGCCTCAGGGTCCCAGCATTTT. The gene calls are TRBV7-2 and TRBJ1-5; 7 positions agree with TRBD1. Germline CDR1 SGHTA, CDR2 FQGNSA. This CDR3 has 16 amino acids. With 5 bases clipped from V and 11 bases from J, the junction kept 18 bases outside the gene matches.

The J gene is TRBJ2-3, the V gene TRBV27; 10 bases line up with TRBD1. CDR1 and CDR2 (germline): MNHEY, SMNVEV (reference sequence). The CDR3 loop spans 14 amino acids. Unmatched junction bases numbered 4, after V lost 6 bases and J lost 4 bases. The CDR3 is CASRRQGASDTQYF. The CDR3 DNA reads TGTGCCAGCAGGAGACAGGGGGCCTCAGATACGCAGTATTTT.

V is TRBV28 and J is TRBJ2-7, with 8 nucleotides matching TRBD2. CDR1 is MDHEN and CDR2 is SYDVKM in the germline V gene. The CDR3 is 14 residues long. V lost 7 bases to trimming and J lost 1 base; unmatched junction nucleotides: 6. Written as DNA, the CDR3 is TGTGCCAGCATGGAAGCGGGGGTATCCTACGAGCAGTACTTC. Encoded protein: CASMEAGVSYEQYF.

A single count supports this clone. The gene calls are TRBV2 and TRBJ2-7, with 10 bases fitting TRBD2. CDR1 is SNHLY, CDR2 FYNNEI, per germline. The CDR3 consists of 16 residues. V shed 4 bases and J 1 base; nucleotides not matched to a gene: 7. CDR3 amino acids: CASSGLAGVNSYEQYF. The DNA for the CDR3 is TGTGCCAGCAGTGGGCTAGCGGGAGTAAATTCCTACGAGCAGTACTTC.

The CDR3 protein is CASSLGTGSEAFF. CDR3 coding DNA: TGTGCCAGCAGCTTGGGGACAGGTAGCGAAGCTTTCTTT. This chain connects TRBV7-2 to TRBJ1-1, with 8 bases lining up with TRBD1. Per the germline V gene, CDR1 is SGHTA and CDR2 is FQGNSA. The CDR3 runs 13 residues. With V trimmed by 3 bases and J by 8 bases, 5 bases remained unmatched.

V and J are TRBV2 and TRBJ2-5; TRBD1 matches 10 bases. Germline CDR1 is SNHLY and CDR2 is FYNNEI. V was pared by 7 bases and J by 4 bases, with 6 bases of the junction left unmatched. The CDR3 is 14 residues long. CDR3: CASTLDRGGETQYF. CDR3 DNA: TGTGCCAGCACCTTGGACAGGGGGGGAGAGACCCAGTACTTC.

The chain links TRBV9 to TRBJ1-2, with 9 bases identical to TRBD1. The J segment lost 6 bases and the V segment lost 0 bases, leaving 3 bases of the junction unmatched. This CDR3 contains 14 residues. Germline-derived CDR1 and CDR2 are SGDLS and YYNGEE. CDR3 protein: CASSVGGQGDGYTF. CDR3 nucleotides: TGTGCCAGCAGCGTAGGGGGACAGGGAGATGGCTACACCTTC.

J is TRBJ2-1 and V is TRBV6-1; 9 bases line up with TRBD1. Germline CDR1 and CDR2: MNHNS and SASEGT. The CDR3 has 15 amino acids. With 7 bases clipped from V and 4 bases from J, the junction kept 8 bases outside the gene matches. The CDR3 here is CASTSRQGGYNEQFF. The CDR3, as DNA: TGTGCCAGCACGTCCCGACAGGGGGGTTACAATGAGCAGTTCTTC.

The rearrangement joins TRBV5-1 to TRBJ2-2; 10 nucleotides align to TRBD1. Germline values: CDR1 SGHRS, CDR2 YFSETQ. The CDR3 contains 17 residues. Unmatched junction bases numbered 6, after V lost 3 bases and J lost 1 base. This CDR3 is CASSSETGGKNTGELFF. For the CDR3, the DNA is TGCGCCAGCAGCTCGGAGACAGGGGGCAAGAACACCGGGGAGCTGTTTTTT.

The chain links TRBV6-6 to TRBJ1-1; D not resolved. Germline lookup yields CDR1 MNHNY and CDR2 SVGAGI (reference sequence). Trimming removed 3 bases from V and 1 base from J, with 9 bases in between. CDR3 size: 14 residues. CDR3 coding DNA: TGTGCCAGCAGTTATCTTCGGGGGAACACTGAAGCTTTCTTT. It is translated as CASSYLRGNTEAFF.

The chain recombines TRBV5-1 with TRBJ2-3; 8 nucleotides agree with TRBD1. J lost 2 bases, V lost 0 bases, and 5 bases had no gene match. This CDR3 comprises 16 residues. The germline V gene has CDR1 SGHRS and CDR2 YFSETQ. As DNA, the CDR3 is TGCGCCAGCAGCTTGGCCTTGACAGGGGACACAGATACGCAGTATTTT. As protein: CASSLALTGDTDTQYF.

This chain connects TRBV7-9 to TRBJ2-1, with 8 bases lining up with TRBD2. The CDR3 extends over 15 amino acids. Germline CDR1 is SEHNR and CDR2 is FQNEAQ (reference sequence). Trimming took 3 bases from V and 4 from J; bases not matched to a gene: 5. CDR3 loop: CASSFRVAGYNEQFF. The CDR3 bases are TGTGCCAGCAGCTTTCGGGTAGCGGGATACAATGAGCAGTTCTTC. Using reference TRBV7-9 and TRBJ2-1 for the parts outside the CDR3, the full variable domain is DTGVSQNPRHKITKRGQNVTFRCDPISEHNRLYWYRQTLGQGPEFLTYFQNEAQLEKSRLLSDRFSAERPKGSFSTLEIQRTEQGDSAMYLCASSFRVAGYNEQFFGPGTRLTVL.

The chain employs TRBV18 and TRBJ2-5; D perhaps matches TRBD1 (5 bases). The CDR3 runs 14 residues. V dropped 3 bases and J dropped 3 bases, with 11 bases sitting between them. The germline V gene encodes CDR1 KGHSH and CDR2 LQKENI. In DNA, the CDR3 is TGTGCCAGCTCACCTATCGGACAAGAAGAGACCCAGTACTTC. This gives the protein CASSPIGQEETQYF.

The rearrangement uses TRBV7-8 and TRBJ2-5; no reliable D call. Trimming took off 5 bases at V and 5 bases at J, with 18 bases between the two ends. This CDR3 comprises 15 residues. Germline V gives CDR1 SGHVS, CDR2 FQNEAQ. This CDR3 reads CASSTPEVWLETQYF. Here the CDR3 DNA reads TGTGCCAGCAGCACCCCCGAGGTGTGGCTGGAGACCCAGTACTTC.

By share, this clone ranks as hyperexpanded. The genes are TRBV2 and TRBJ2-1; D call uncertain. Trimming pared 7 bases from V and 1 base from J, leaving 5 bases between. Germline V gene lookup returns CDR1 SNHLY and CDR2 FYNNEI. The CDR3 covers 12 residues. CDR3 residues: CASTRSYNEQFF. In DNA form, the CDR3 reads TGTGCCAGCACTCGGTCCTACAATGAGCAGTTCTTC.

V and J are TRBV6-1 and TRBJ2-3, with 7 positions matching TRBD2. With V trimmed by 3 bases and J by 2 bases, 5 bases remained unmatched. Germline V gives CDR1 MNHNS, CDR2 SASEGT. The CDR3 length is 15 residues. The CDR3 DNA sequence: TGTGCCAGCAGTGATTATGCGGGAGACACAGATACGCAGTATTTT. Protein product: CASSDYAGDTDTQYF.

V is TRBV7-3 and J is TRBJ2-7; TRBD2 matches 9 bases. Germline V gives CDR1 SGHTA, CDR2 FQGTGA. This CDR3 has 15 amino acids. Trimming removed 5 bases from V and 6 bases from J; junction bases left unmatched: 11. In DNA form, the CDR3 reads TGTGCCAGCAGCCCCGGCGTAGCGGGAGTCGGCGAGCAGTACTTC. Its protein product is CASSPGVAGVGEQYF. Full variable domain (outside the CDR3, taken from reference TRBV7-3 and TRBJ2-7): GAGVSQTPSNKVTEKGKYVELRCDPISGHTALYWYRQSLGQGPEFLIYFQGTGAADDSGLPNDRFFAVRPEGSVSTLKIQRTERGDSAVYLCASSPGVAGVGEQYFGPGTRLTVT.

This chain joins TRBV6-1 and TRBJ1-1; D ambiguous. The CDR3 is 14 residues long. Germline V gene sequence: CDR1 MNHNS, CDR2 SASEGT. V lost 3 bases, J lost 4 bases, and 12 bases lay in between. Written as DNA, the CDR3 is TGTGCCAGCAGTGATGGAGGGTCGGCCACTGAAGCTTTCTTT. Protein sequence: CASSDGGSATEAFF.

This clone is categorized as large (0.1 to 1%). V gene TRBV28 combines with J gene TRBJ2-5; 9 nucleotides match TRBD2. V lost 7 bases to trimming and J lost 5 bases; unmatched junction nucleotides: 11. The CDR3 is made up of 15 amino acids. CDR1 MDHEN and CDR2 SYDVKM come from the germline V gene. As DNA, the CDR3 is TGTGCCAGCACCGCAGGGCGGGAGGGGGGGGAGACCCAGTACTTC. Encoded protein: CASTAGREGGETQYF.

V gene TRBV7-3 combines with J gene TRBJ2-5; D possibly corresponds to TRBD2 (5 bases). The CDR3 loop spans 15 amino acids. V was shortened by 5 bases and J by 0 bases, with 13 bases between the two germline ends. Germline CDR1 is SGHTA and CDR2 is FQGTGA. The CDR3 DNA reads as TGTGCCAGCAGCCTCACCGGGAACAACCAAGAGACCCAGTACTTC. This sequence encodes CASSLTGNNQETQYF.

The chain uses TRBV6-5 and TRBJ2-2, with 9 bases identical to TRBD2. Trimming cost V 4 bases and J 2 bases; bases outside gene matches: 5. CDR1 and CDR2 from the germline V gene are MNHEY and SVGAGI. The CDR3 loop spans 16 amino acids. As DNA, the CDR3 is TGTGCCAGCAGTTTAGGACTAGCGCAAAACACCGGGGAGCTGTTTTTT. It codes for CASSLGLAQNTGELFF.

This clone was observed once. The chain uses TRBV7-2 and TRBJ2-3, with 9 bases lining up with TRBD2. V shed 5 bases, J shed 6 bases, and the junction held 12 bases outside the gene matches. The CDR3 runs to 16 residues. The germline V gene has CDR1 SGHTA and CDR2 FQGNSA. In DNA, the CDR3 is TGTGCCAGCAGCCCCAGGGGTCTAGCGGGAACCGATACGCAGTATTTT. This codes for CASSPRGLAGTDTQYF.

This chain links TRBV7-2 with TRBJ2-7, with 7 bases identical to TRBD2. Germline lookup yields CDR1 SGHTA and CDR2 FQGNSA. CDR3 length: 14 residues. V gave up 5 bases and J gave up 2 bases; unmatched junction bases: 6. CDR3 in amino acids: CASSLTLATYEQYF. The CDR3 DNA sequence: TGTGCCAGCAGCCTTACACTAGCGACCTACGAGCAGTACTTC.

The chain links TRBV6-1 to TRBJ2-2, with TRBD2 as a possible D gene (5 bases). This CDR3 has 15 residues. The V end lost 3 bases, the J end lost 3 bases, and 11 bases lay between the germline ends. In germline, CDR1 is MNHNS, CDR2 SASEGT. The CDR3 loop is CASSDLDGDTGELFF. The CDR3 DNA reads as TGTGCCAGCAGTGATCTGGACGGGGACACCGGGGAGCTGTTTTTT.